This T cell receptor beta chain was profiled in a study of cytomegalovirus exposure and HLA in healthy donors. General observations from the study: Later, an analysis showed that TCR beta chains associated with HLA were more clonally expanded than others that were equally common. Analyses of presence/absence relied on an assumption of roughly uniform sequencing depth across donors.

In the case of this clone: Its antigen is unidentified.

Primers: 60 Vbeta forward and 13 Jbeta reverse. The data were produced by immunoSEQ multiplex PCR, yet TCRdb's version contains in-frame clones alone and is incomplete. The repertoire table contains roughly 120,000 clones. Donors had nominal health at sampling but likely had unrecorded immune exposures. The sample taken for sequencing was PBMCs. This clonotype was obtained from a man in his forties in good health and CMV-seronegative.

The CDR3 DNA reads as TGTGCCAGCAGCTTGGTGGGGGGAGAAGTTGGAGCTTTCTTT. This sequence encodes CASSLVGGEVGAFF. This sequence joins TRBV5-4 and TRBJ1-1, with D perhaps matching TRBD1 (5 bases). Germline CDR1 and CDR2: SGHNT and YYREEE (reference sequence). This CDR3 contains 14 residues. V was trimmed by 0 bases and J by 10 bases, leaving 16 bases between them.